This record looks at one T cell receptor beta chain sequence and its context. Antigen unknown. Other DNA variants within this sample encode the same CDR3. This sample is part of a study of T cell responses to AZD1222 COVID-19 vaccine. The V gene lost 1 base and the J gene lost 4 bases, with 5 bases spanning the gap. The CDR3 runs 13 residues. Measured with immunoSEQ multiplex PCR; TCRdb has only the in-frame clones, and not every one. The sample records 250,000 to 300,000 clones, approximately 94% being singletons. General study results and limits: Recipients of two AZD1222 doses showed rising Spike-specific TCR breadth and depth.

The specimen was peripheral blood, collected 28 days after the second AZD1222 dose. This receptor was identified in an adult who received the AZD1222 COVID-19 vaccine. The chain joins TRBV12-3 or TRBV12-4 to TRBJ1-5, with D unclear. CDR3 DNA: TGTGCCAGCAGTTTAGTGTTGAATCAGCCCCAGCATTTT. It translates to CASSLVLNQPQHF.